A single sample is the source of the 2 T cell receptor beta chains below, sequenced in a study of beta chain features in type 1 diabetes. Isolated RNA was reverse transcribed in full, so expressed TCRB transcripts were sequenced. Clones were read by immunoSEQ multiplex PCR, and TCRdb kept only the in-frame ones, dropping some. The sample has more than 350,000 clones, 11% seen once; the top ten hold 0.045% to 0.06%. The sequencing sample was made of naive CD4+ T cells from blood. Receptor source: a woman aged 18-29 years in good health.

The chain recombines TRBV2 with TRBJ2-7; D unresolved. In germline, CDR1 is SNHLY, CDR2 FYNNEI. Trimming took 5 bases from V and 6 from J, leaving 11 bases between them. This CDR3 spans 12 amino acids. The CDR3 coding sequence is TGTGCCAGCAGTACCGTTAGGAGCGAGCAGTACGTC. It is translated as CASSTVRSEQYV.

This clone was detected only a few times. This chain joins TRBV7-2 and TRBJ2-6; no reliable D call. Germline CDR1 and CDR2: SGHTA and FQGNSA. The V and J ends lost 5 bases and 0 bases respectively, with 8 bases between them. The CDR3 is made up of 15 amino acids. Here the CDR3 reads CASSPKYSGANVLTF. CDR3 nucleotides: TGTGCCAGCAGCCCAAAGTACTCTGGGGCCAACGTCCTGACTTTC.